A single sample gave rise to the 20 T cell receptor beta chains below, sequenced in a study of shared clonotypes between healthy human individuals. The repertoire was sequenced with immunoSEQ multiplex PCR; TCRdb's copy has only in-frame clones and lacks some. Of more than 2 million clones in the sample, 90% to 95% are singletons; the top ten hold 0.1% to 0.15%. The sample was naive CD4+ T cells sorted from blood. The subset denotes: CD45RA+ positively selected. The receptors were sampled from a man between 18 and 29 years old in good health.

The V call is TRBV9, the J call TRBJ1-1; 9 bases line up with TRBD1. The CDR3 is 16 amino acids. The germline CDR1 and CDR2 sequences are SGDLS and YYNGEE. With 0 bases clipped from V and 1 base from J, the junction kept 4 bases outside the gene matches. CDR3 sequence reads: CASSVGSGQGNTEAFF. The CDR3 coding sequence is TGTGCCAGCAGCGTAGGATCGGGACAGGGGAACACTGAAGCTTTCTTT.

This clone has only one observation. This chain connects TRBV30 to TRBJ2-6; D uncertain. The V and J ends lost 5 bases and 2 bases respectively, with 4 bases between them. Germline CDR1 GTSNPN, CDR2 SVGIG (reference sequence). The CDR3 covers 12 residues. CDR3 protein: CAWGAGANVLTF. CDR3 DNA sequence: TGTGCCTGGGGGGCTGGGGCCAACGTCCTGACTTTC.

This rearrangement joins TRBV5-8 to TRBJ1-2; TRBD1 matches 8 bases. V shed 2 bases and J 4 bases; nucleotides not matched to a gene: 7. The CDR3 consists of 15 residues. Germline assignment: CDR1 SGHTS and CDR2 YDEGEE. CDR3: CASSLRRQGSYGYTF. In nucleotides, the CDR3 is TGTGCCAGCAGCTTAAGGAGACAGGGGAGCTATGGCTACACCTTC.

The V gene is TRBV9, the J gene TRBJ2-3, with 7 bases fitting TRBD2. V lost 0 bases, J lost 6 bases, and 16 bases stayed unmatched. From germline, CDR1 is SGDLS and CDR2 YYNGEE. This CDR3 region has 18 residues. CDR3 loop: CASSVASKLAQAGDTQYF. CDR3 DNA: TGTGCCAGCAGCGTAGCGTCCAAACTAGCGCAAGCGGGGGATACGCAGTATTTT.

The V and J genes are TRBV20-1 and TRBJ1-2, with D perhaps TRBD1 (5 bases). CDR1 is DFQATT and CDR2 is SNEGSKA in the germline V gene (reference sequence). With 6 bases removed from V and 6 bases from J, the gap between germline ends came to 8 bases. The CDR3 has 10 amino acids. CDR3 in amino acids: CSAQGDGYTF. The CDR3 bases are TGCAGTGCGCAGGGAGATGGCTACACCTTC.

V gene TRBV7-2 combines with J gene TRBJ2-5, with D possibly being TRBD2 (6 bases). The V gene's germline CDR1 is SGHTA and CDR2 FQGNSA. V was cut by 1 base and J by 5 bases, with 11 bases left in between. The CDR3 has 14 amino acids. This CDR3 reads CASSLEPSVETQYF. The CDR3 region has the DNA TGTGCCAGCAGCTTAGAGCCTAGCGTGGAGACCCAGTACTTC.

The chain couples TRBV10-3 to TRBJ1-1, with D perhaps TRBD1 (6 bases). The CDR3 runs to 13 residues. V shed 3 bases and J shed 7 bases, with 12 bases lying between them. Germline V gene data show CDR1 as ENHRY and CDR2 as SYGVKD. The CDR3 DNA sequence: TGTGCCATCAGTGAAGGGACAACCGATGAAGCTTTCTTT. Translating it yields CAISEGTTDEAFF.

The genes are TRBV10-3 and TRBJ1-6, with D possibly TRBD1 on 5 matching bases. V lost 6 bases and J lost 10, with 10 bases in between. The germline CDR1 and CDR2 sequences are ENHRY and SYGVKD. This CDR3 has 12 amino acids. The CDR3 DNA reads as TGTGCCATCAGAGAAGAGGGGTCACCCCTCCACTTT. Translated, it gives CAIREEGSPLHF.

The rearrangement uses TRBV28 and TRBJ2-7, with 14 bases lining up with TRBD2. The CDR3 covers 17 residues. The ends lost 6 bases at V and 3 bases at J; junction bases unmatched: 10. The germline V gene has CDR1 MDHEN and CDR2 SYDVKM. CDR3 nucleotide sequence: TGTGCCAGCAGGGGGACTAGCGGGGGCCAGAATCACTACGAGCAGTACTTC. Translating gives CASRGTSGGQNHYEQYF.

The chain uses TRBV18 and TRBJ2-1; no clear D gene. The CDR3 covers 14 residues. The V and J ends lost 3 bases and 6 bases respectively, with 12 bases between them. Germline assignment: CDR1 KGHSH and CDR2 LQKENI. The CDR3 bases are TGTGCCAGCTCACCCAATTCTGGCCCCAATGAGCAGTTCTTC. Translated, it gives CASSPNSGPNEQFF.

The CDR3: CASSLDTSNEQFF. DNA of the CDR3: TGTGCCAGCAGCTTGGACACTTCAAATGAGCAGTTCTTC. The V and J genes are TRBV7-2 and TRBJ2-1; TRBD1 is a possible D gene (5 bases). The germline CDR1 and CDR2 sequences are SGHTA and FQGNSA. The length of the CDR3 is 13 residues. With 3 bases removed from V and 7 bases from J, the gap between germline ends came to 10 bases.

Points on this clone: Other nucleotide sequences in the sample specify the same CDR3. CDR3 DNA: TGTGCCAGCTCACCACTGGATGGAGAGACCCAGTACTTC. It codes for CASSPLDGETQYF. The V call is TRBV18, the J call TRBJ2-5; D call uncertain. The CDR3 runs to 13 residues. Germline V gene data show CDR1 as KGHSH and CDR2 as LQKENI. With 1 base removed from V and 4 bases from J, the gap between germline ends came to 7 bases. Supplemented by reference TRBV18 and TRBJ2-5, the full variable domain reads NAGVMQNPRHLVRRRGQEARLRCSPMKGHSHVYWYRQLPEEGLKFMVYLQKENIIDESGMPKERFSAEFPKEGPSILRIQQVVRGDSAAYFCASSPLDGETQYFGPGTRLLVL.

In DNA, the CDR3 is TGTGCCACCAGCAGAGCAGGGGACACTCTCTATGGCTACACCTTC. Its translation: CATSRAGDTLYGYTF. The chain employs TRBV15 and TRBJ1-2, with D tentatively TRBD1 (6 bases). This CDR3 comprises 15 residues. Germline V gene sequence: CDR1 LNHNV, CDR2 YYDKDF (reference sequence). V dropped 1 base and J dropped 4 bases, with 13 bases sitting between them.

The chain uses TRBV28 and TRBJ2-7; D is undetermined. Between the trimmed V and J ends, which lost 6 bases and 5 bases, there was a span of 11 bases. The CDR3 sequence is 12 residues long. Germline values: CDR1 MDHEN, CDR2 SYDVKM. CDR3 sequence reads: CASRTALNEQYF. The CDR3, as DNA: TGTGCCAGCAGGACGGCGCTCAACGAGCAGTACTTC.

The chain joins TRBV19 to TRBJ1-5; 10 bases align to TRBD1. This CDR3 has 19 amino acids. Germline lookup yields CDR1 LNHDA and CDR2 SQIVND (reference sequence). V gave up 3 bases and J gave up 2 bases; unmatched junction bases: 13. The CDR3: CASSIQAGQGLGGNQPQHF. In DNA form, the CDR3 reads TGTGCCAGTAGTATCCAGGCGGGACAGGGGTTAGGTGGCAATCAGCCCCAGCATTTT.

V gene TRBV28 combines with J gene TRBJ2-4, with D perhaps being TRBD1 or TRBD2 (5 bases each). Germline V CDR1 and CDR2: MDHEN, SYDVKM. The CDR3 extends over 13 amino acids. V was clipped by 8 bases and J by 0 bases, with 8 bases between them. The CDR3 here is CASHGTAKNIQYF. The CDR3 DNA reads as TGTGCCAGCCACGGGACAGCCAAAAACATTCAGTACTTC.

The rearrangement joins TRBV12-5 to TRBJ2-1; D remains ambiguous. V was trimmed by 5 bases and J by 4 bases, leaving 18 bases between them. The germline CDR1 and CDR2 sequences are LGHNT and FRNRAP. This CDR3 is built from 16 residues. The CDR3 loop is CASGPPGERSYNEQFF. In DNA, the CDR3 is TGTGCTAGTGGTCCGCCCGGCGAGCGATCGTACAATGAGCAGTTCTTC.

On this clone itself: A much larger clone sits a single nucleotide away, making a read error possible. Without the conserved terminal phenylalanine or tryptophan, this CDR3 likely stems from a read error. The chain joins TRBV7-9 to TRBJ1-5; D uncertain. The germline V and J ends were trimmed by 3 bases and 1 base, with 10 bases remaining between them. This CDR3 region has 15 residues. Germline CDR1 is SEHNR and CDR2 is FQNEAQ (reference sequence). The CDR3 DNA is TGTGCCAGCAGCTTGGGAGGTCTGAGCAATCAGCCCCAGCATCTT. Translating it yields CASSLGGLSNQPQHL.

This CDR3 is CASSPLGRYEQYF. The CDR3, as DNA: TGTGCCAGCAGCCCCCTGGGCCGGTACGAGCAGTACTTC. The V gene is TRBV5-6, the J gene TRBJ2-7; D is ambiguous. Trimming pared 4 bases from V and 4 bases from J, leaving 12 bases between. The CDR3 has 13 amino acids. Germline CDR1 reads SGHDT; CDR2 reads YYEEEE. The complete variable domain, with remaining parts taken from reference TRBV5-6 and TRBJ2-7, reads DAGVTQSPTHLIKTRGQQVTLRCSPKSGHDTVSWYQQALGQGPQFIFQYYEEEERQRGNFPDRFSGHQFPNYSSELNVNALLLGDSALYLCASSPLGRYEQYFGPGTRLTVT.

In this sample, this clone turned up once. The chain couples TRBV7-9 to TRBJ1-5; 7 bases are shared with TRBD1. The V gene's germline CDR1 is SEHNR and CDR2 FQNEAQ (reference sequence). CDR3 length equals 16 residues. V dropped 3 bases and J dropped 3; count of bases not matched to a gene: 8. The CDR3 protein is CASSLGDSSNNQPQHF. CDR3 in DNA: TGTGCCAGCAGCTTGGGGGACAGCTCTAACAATCAGCCCCAGCATTTT.